The sample holds a few counts of the clone carrying this T cell receptor (beta chain). No antigen is known for it. These data originate in a study of blood T cells in healthy people across ages. Findings and caveats of the study: More naive CD4+ cells and higher diversity marked long-lived donors relative to aged donors.

Combining a sample-barcoded 5' primer with a J-beta primer mix, a second PCR ran for roughly 7 to 12 cycles. Each CDR3 protein is one row after TCRdb ran MiXCR on the 5' RACE reads. This table has over 750,000 distinct CDR3 sequences, roughly 25% appearing once. The J segment lost 8 bases and the V segment lost 0 bases, leaving 6 bases of the junction unmatched. The CDR3 covers 15 residues. CDR1 and CDR2 (germline): SGHAT, FQNNGV. These data were also filed under a second study, of T cells of mothers and their children. That study adds: Mothers and children who were related shared slightly more overlap than unrelated pairs, but not significantly more.

The J gene is TRBJ2-3, the V gene TRBV11-2, with 9 bases matching TRBD2. The sequence was obtained from a boy aged 5-17 years in good health. The sequencing sample was made of blood. The CDR3 nucleotides are TGTGCCAGCAGCTTAGAAGCGGGGGGTTCGTCTACGCAGTATTTT. Protein: CASSLEAGGSSTQYF.